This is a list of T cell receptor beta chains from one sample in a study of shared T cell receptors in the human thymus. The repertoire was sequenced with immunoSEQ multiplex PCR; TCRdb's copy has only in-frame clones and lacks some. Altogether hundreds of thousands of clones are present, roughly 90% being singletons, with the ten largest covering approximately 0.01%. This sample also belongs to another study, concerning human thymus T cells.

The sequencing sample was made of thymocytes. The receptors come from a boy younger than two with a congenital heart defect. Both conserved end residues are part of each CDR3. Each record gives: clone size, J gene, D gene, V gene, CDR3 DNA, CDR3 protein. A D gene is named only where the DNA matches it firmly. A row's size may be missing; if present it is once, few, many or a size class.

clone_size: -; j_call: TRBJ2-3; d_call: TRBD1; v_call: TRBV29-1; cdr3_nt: TGCAGCGTTGCTTTCGGGACAGGGCCTACAGATACGCAGTATTTT; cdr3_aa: CSVAFGTGPTDTQYF
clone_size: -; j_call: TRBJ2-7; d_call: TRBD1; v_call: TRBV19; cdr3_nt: TGTGCCAGTAGTGGACAGGGTGGCTCCGAGCAGTACTTC; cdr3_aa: CASSGQGGSEQYF
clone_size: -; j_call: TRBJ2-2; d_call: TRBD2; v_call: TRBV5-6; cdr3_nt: TGTGCCAGCAGCTTGATCCAGCGGGAGACCACCGGGGAGCTGTTTTTT; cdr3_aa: CASSLIQRETTGELFF
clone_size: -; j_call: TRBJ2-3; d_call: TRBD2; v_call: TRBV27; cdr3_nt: TGTGCCAGCAGTTTACGCACTAGCGGGTATAGCACAGATACGCAGTATTTT; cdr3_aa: CASSLRTSGYSTDTQYF
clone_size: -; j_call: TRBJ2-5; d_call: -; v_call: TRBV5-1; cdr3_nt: TGCGCCAGCAGCCCGGTGTACCAAGAGACCCAGTACTTC; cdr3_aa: CASSPVYQETQYF
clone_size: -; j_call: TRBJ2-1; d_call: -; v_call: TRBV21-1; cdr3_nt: TGTGCCAGCAGCAAAGGGAGCGGGATCCACCACGGCTACAATGAGCAGTTCTTC; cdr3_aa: CASSKGSGIHHGYNEQFF
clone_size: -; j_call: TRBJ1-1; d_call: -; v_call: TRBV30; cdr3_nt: TGTGCCTGGAGCGAGCTTAACACTGAAGCTTTCTTT; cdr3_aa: CAWSELNTEAFF
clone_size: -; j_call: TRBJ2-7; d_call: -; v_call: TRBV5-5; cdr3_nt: TGTGCCAGCAGCTTGGGTCCCCAGACAGTCTCGTCGAAGTACTTC; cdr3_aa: CASSLGPQTVSSKYF
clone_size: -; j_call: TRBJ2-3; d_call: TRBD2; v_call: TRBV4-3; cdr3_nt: TGCGCCAGCAGCTCACAGCGGGGCTGCACAGATACGCAGTATTTT; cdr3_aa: CASSSQRGCTDTQYF
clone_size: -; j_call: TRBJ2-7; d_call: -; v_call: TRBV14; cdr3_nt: TGTGCCAGCAGCCAAGGTAGAGGAGGCTCCTACGAGCAGTACTTC; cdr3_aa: CASSQGRGGSYEQYF
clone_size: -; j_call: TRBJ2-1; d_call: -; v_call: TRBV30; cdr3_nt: TGTGCCTGGAGTGGGACGTTAGGAGGAAAATACAATGAGCAGTTCTTC; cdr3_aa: CAWSGTLGGKYNEQFF
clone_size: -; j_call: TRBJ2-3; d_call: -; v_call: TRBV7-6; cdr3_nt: TGTGCCAGCAGCCCCCTGCGGAGGCCGTCCACAGATACGCAGTATTTT; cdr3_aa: CASSPLRRPSTDTQYF
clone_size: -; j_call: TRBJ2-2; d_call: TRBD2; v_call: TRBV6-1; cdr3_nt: TGTGCCAGCAGTGCCGGACTAGCGGGGCCCACGAACACCGGGGAGCTGTTTTTT; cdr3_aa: CASSAGLAGPTNTGELFF
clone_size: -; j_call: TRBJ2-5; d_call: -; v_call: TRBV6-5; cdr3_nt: TGTGCCAGCTCTCGACAGCCGAGGAAGACCCAGTACTTC; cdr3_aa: CASSRQPRKTQYF
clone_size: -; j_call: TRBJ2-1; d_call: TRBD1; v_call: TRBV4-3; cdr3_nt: TGCGCCAGCAGCCAAGACTACTACGGACAGGGGAGTGATAAAAATGAGCAGTTCTTC; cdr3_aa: CASSQDYYGQGSDKNEQFF
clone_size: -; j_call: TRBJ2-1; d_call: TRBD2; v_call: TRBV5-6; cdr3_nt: TGTGCCAGCAGGGAGCGGGGGGGGGCCACCGAGCAGTTCTTC; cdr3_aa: CASRERGGATEQFF
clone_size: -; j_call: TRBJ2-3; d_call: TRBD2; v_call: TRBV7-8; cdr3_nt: TGTGCCAGCAGCCTCCCCTCGGAGACTAGCGGCACAGATACGCAGTATTTT; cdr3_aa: CASSLPSETSGTDTQYF
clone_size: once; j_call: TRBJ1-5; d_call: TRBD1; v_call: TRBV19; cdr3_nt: TGTGCCAGTAGTATCAGGGGGCTCAATCAGCCCCAGCATTTT; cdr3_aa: CASSIRGLNQPQHF
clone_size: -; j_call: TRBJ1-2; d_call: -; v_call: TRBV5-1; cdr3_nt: TGCGCCAGCAGCTTCCAGGGTATAGGCTACGCCTTC; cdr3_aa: CASSFQGIGYAF
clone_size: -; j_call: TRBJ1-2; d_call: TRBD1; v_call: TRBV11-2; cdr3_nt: TGTGCCAGCAGCGGACAGGGGGCGTCAAACTATGGCTACACCTTC; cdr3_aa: CASSGQGASNYGYTF
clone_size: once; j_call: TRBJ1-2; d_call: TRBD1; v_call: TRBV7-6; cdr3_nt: TGTGCCAGCAGCTTAGCAGGGGGCAATGCCTATGGCTACACCTTC; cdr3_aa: CASSLAGGNAYGYTF